The clone carrying this T cell receptor beta chain was counted once. Its antigen is as yet unknown. This sample is drawn from a study of OX40 agonist ivuxolimab in advanced cancers. The overall study: Patient treatment consisted of intravenous ivuxolimab administration every 2 weeks at 0.01 to 10 mg/kg.

Sampling of blood occurred at baseline, cycle 4 day 1, and cycle 7 day 1. The study, taken as a whole, reports: Expanded clones were, on average, more numerous among CD8+ T cells than CD4+.

This CDR3 comprises 15 residues. Germline trimming cut 4 bases from V and 7 bases from J; bases unmatched to any gene: 10. Germline CDR1 reads MNHNS; CDR2 reads SASEGT. Sequencing was performed with immunoSEQ multiplex PCR; in TCRdb, only in-frame clones are kept and a portion is missing. The data contain more than 60,000 clones, around 86% of them seen just once; the ten biggest clones take up roughly 0.62%. This specimen was CD4+ or CD8+ T cells sorted from blood, taken in a trial of the OX40 agonist ivuxolimab. The sequence was collected from an adult with an advanced solid tumor such as melanoma, head and neck, liver or kidney cancer. The V call is TRBV6-1, the J call TRBJ2-5; 9 bases are shared with TRBD1. The CDR3, as DNA: TGTGCCAGCAGTGCTGGGACAGGGCTTTGGGGGACCCAGTACTTC. It is translated as CASSAGTGLWGTQYF.